One and the same sample provided the 20 T cell receptor beta chains below, sequenced in a study of blood T cell repertoires in COVID-19. Generated by immunoSEQ multiplex PCR, the TCRdb table keeps only in-frame clones and is missing some. The profile covers approximately 670,000 clones, with 80% to 90% appearing a single time and roughly 0.25% taken by the ten largest. The sequenced sample was peripheral blood. The receptor source for this set is a young woman with acute or convalescent COVID-19.

In its sample, this clone was seen once. V and J are TRBV24-1 and TRBJ2-3; a possible D gene is TRBD2 (6 bases). V was shortened by 5 bases and J by 6 bases, with 20 bases between the two germline ends. Per the germline V gene, CDR1 is KGHDR and CDR2 is SFDVKD. CDR3 size: 16 residues. The CDR3 bases are TGTGCCACCAGTGGGGCCGATAGCGGTAGATCCGATACGCAGTATTTT. It specifies CATSGADSGRSDTQYF.

This clone was detected a few times. V gene TRBV27 combines with J gene TRBJ1-4, with 7 bases lining up with TRBD1. This CDR3 has 14 residues. CDR1 is MNHEY and CDR2 is SMNVEV in the germline V gene (reference sequence). V shed 5 bases, J shed 8 bases, and the junction held 8 bases outside the gene matches. CDR3 sequence reads: CASSPRQGREKLFF. CDR3 sequence (DNA): TGTGCCAGCAGTCCACGACAGGGCCGGGAAAAACTGTTTTTT. Looking up the rest from reference TRBV27 and TRBJ1-4 gives the full variable domain: EAQVTQNPRYLITVTGKKLTVTCSQNMNHEYMSWYRQDPGLGLRQIYYSMNVEVTDKGDVPEGYKVSRKEKRNFPLILESPSPNQTSLYFCASSPRQGREKLFFGSGTQLSVL.

The chain couples TRBV4-3 to TRBJ1-1; D may be TRBD1 (6 bases). The CDR3 is made up of 15 amino acids. Trimming left V 0 bases short and J 1 base short, with 9 bases between. The germline CDR1 and CDR2 sequences are LGHNA and YSLEER. The CDR3 DNA reads TGCGCCAGCAGCCAAGAGGGCAGGGGGAACACTGAAGCTTTCTTT. Protein sequence: CASSQEGRGNTEAFF.

The rearrangement joins TRBV28 to TRBJ1-1; TRBD1 matches 7 bases. There are 15 residues in the CDR3. Germline V lookup: CDR1 MDHEN, CDR2 SYDVKM. J gave up 6 bases and V 5 bases, and 12 bases lay outside the gene matches. CDR3 loop: CASSPPRGRDAEAFF. The CDR3 bases are TGTGCCAGCAGTCCACCAAGGGGGCGCGATGCTGAAGCTTTCTTT.

This clone was recorded once. CDR3 sequence (DNA): TGTGCCATCAGAGGGGCCACAGATACGCAGTATTTT. It translates to CAIRGATDTQYF. V is TRBV10-3 and J is TRBJ2-3; the D gene is possibly TRBD1 (5 bases). Germline loops: CDR1 ENHRY, CDR2 SYGVKD. Trimming took off 6 bases at V and 2 bases at J, with 6 bases between the two ends. CDR3 size: 12 residues.

The J gene is TRBJ2-2, the V gene TRBV19, with a weak D call TRBD2 (8 bases). The germline CDR1 and CDR2 sequences are LNHDA and SQIVND (reference sequence). V was clipped by 8 bases and J by 4 bases, with 26 bases between them. CDR3 size: 18 residues. CDR3 nucleotide sequence: TGTGCCAGTCAATCACCCCCCATAGCGGGGACAGTCACCGGGGAGCTGTTTTTT. This sequence encodes CASQSPPIAGTVTGELFF. The whole variable domain, filled in from reference TRBV19 and TRBJ2-2, reads DGGITQSPKYLFRKEGQNVTLSCEQNLNHDAMYWYRQDPGQGLRLIYYSQIVNDFQKGDIAEGYSVSREKKESFPLTVTSAQKNPTAFYLCASQSPPIAGTVTGELFFGEGSRLTVL.

The J gene is TRBJ1-2, the V gene TRBV4-3, with a weak D call TRBD1 (5 bases). The V end lost 1 base, the J end lost 7 bases, and 16 bases lay between the germline ends. The CDR3 length is 15 residues. Germline CDR1 LGHNA, CDR2 YSLEER. The CDR3 sequence: CASSQVVLGVRGYTF. The CDR3 bases are TGCGCCAGCAGCCAAGTTGTGTTAGGGGTTCGTGGCTACACCTTC.

Comments on this clone: A read error may explain this, as a much larger clone is one base away. The DNA of the CDR3 is TGTGCCAGCAGGACAGCGAACACTGAAGCTTTCTTT. Translating gives CASRTANTEAFF. The genes are TRBV10-3 and TRBJ1-1; TRBD1 might be the D (6 bases). V was shortened by 10 bases and J by 1 base, with 10 bases between the two germline ends. The length of the CDR3 is 12 residues. CDR1 and CDR2 from the germline V gene are ENHRY and SYGVKD.

V gene TRBV6-2 or TRBV6-3 combines with J gene TRBJ1-5; D is undetermined. This CDR3 has 14 residues. Germline-derived CDR1 and CDR2 are MNHEY and SVGEGT. Trimming cost V 0 bases and J 5 bases, with 8 bases left between them. CDR3 residues: CASSYSIADQPQHF. The CDR3 DNA follows: TGTGCCAGCAGTTACTCTATAGCCGATCAGCCCCAGCATTTT.

The chain has TRBV4-3 and TRBJ2-3; 8 nucleotides line up with TRBD2. CDR1 is LGHNA and CDR2 is YSLEER in the germline V gene. V was clipped by 4 bases and J by 6 bases; unmatched bases: 3. This CDR3 region has 13 residues. This chain's CDR3 is CASSPREGDTQYF. Written as DNA, the CDR3 is TGCGCCAGCAGCCCTCGGGAGGGGGATACGCAGTATTTT.

The chain links TRBV6-2 or TRBV6-3 to TRBJ1-1; D gene unclear. CDR1 is MNHEY and CDR2 is SVGEGT in the germline V gene. V lost 4 bases and J 6 bases, leaving 12 bases between the germline ends. The CDR3 totals 13 residues. The CDR3 region is CASSSPGGPEAFF. CDR3 bases: TGTGCCAGCAGTTCCCCGGGAGGCCCTGAAGCTTTCTTT.

The chain combines TRBV4-1 with TRBJ1-1; a possible D gene is TRBD1 (5 bases). From germline, CDR1 is MGHRA and CDR2 YSYEKL. Trimming removed 4 bases at V and 5 bases at J, with 11 bases between. This CDR3 is 13 amino acids long. The CDR3 nucleotides read TGCGCCAGCAGCCGCTTGGAGGGGACTGAAGCTTTCTTT. Protein: CASSRLEGTEAFF.

The rearrangement uses TRBV7-2 and TRBJ2-3; D uncertain. The V and J ends lost 6 bases and 3 bases respectively, with 13 bases between them. Germline-derived CDR1 and CDR2 are SGHTA and FQGNSA. The CDR3 sequence is 14 residues long. The CDR3 protein is CASRVDTLTDTQYF. CDR3 sequence (DNA): TGTGCCAGCAGAGTCGACACACTTACAGATACGCAGTATTTT. Variable domain in full (rest from reference TRBV7-2 and TRBJ2-3): GAGVSQSPSNKVTEKGKDVELRCDPISGHTALYWYRQSLGQGLEFLIYFQGNSAPDKSGLPSDRFSAERTGGSVSTLTIQRTQQEDSAVYLCASRVDTLTDTQYFGPGTRLTVL.

This rearrangement joins TRBV3-1 (or the pseudogene TRBV3-2) to TRBJ2-5, with D tentatively TRBD2 (6 bases). V was shortened by 2 bases and J by 3 bases, with 7 bases between the two germline ends. Germline V gives CDR1 LGHDT, CDR2 YNNKEL (reference sequence). CDR3 length equals 13 residues. The CDR3 reads CASSQRLEETQYF. The CDR3 nucleotides are TGTGCCAGCAGCCAAAGACTAGAAGAGACCCAGTACTTC.

The rearrangement joins TRBV2 to TRBJ1-1; D gene ambiguous. V was trimmed by 7 bases and J by 2 bases, leaving 11 bases between them. CDR1 and CDR2 from the germline V gene are SNHLY and FYNNEI. CDR3 length: 13 residues. CDR3 coding DNA: TGTGCCAGCAAATTCAGGAAAAACACTGAAGCTTTCTTT. It is translated as CASKFRKNTEAFF. Based on the CDR3 plus reference TRBV2 and TRBJ1-1, the full variable domain is EPEVTQTPSHQVTQMGQEVILRCVPISNHLYFYWYRQILGQKVEFLVSFYNNEISEKSEIFDDQFSVERPDGSNFTLKIRSTKLEDSAMYFCASKFRKNTEAFFGQGTRLTVV.

The rearrangement joins TRBV19 to TRBJ1-1; D ambiguous. CDR3 size: 16 residues. V was clipped by 3 bases and J by 1 base, with 15 bases between them. Germline V gives CDR1 LNHDA, CDR2 SQIVND (reference sequence). The CDR3 sequence: CASSMERSKRNTEAFF. CDR3 DNA sequence: TGTGCCAGTAGTATGGAAAGATCCAAGCGGAACACTGAAGCTTTCTTT.

The chain recombines TRBV6-5 with TRBJ2-7, with TRBD1 matching 7 bases. Per germline, CDR1 MNHEY and CDR2 SVGAGI. The CDR3 spans 15 residues. J was trimmed by 4 bases and V by 6 bases; bases with no gene match: 12. The CDR3 is CASSPYRQGSYEQYF. In DNA form, the CDR3 reads TGTGCCAGCAGCCCCTACCGACAGGGTAGTTACGAGCAGTACTTC.

V gene TRBV6-5 combines with J gene TRBJ1-2; D is ambiguous. The ends were cut back, 2 bases at V and 0 bases at J, with 10 bases in the middle. Germline V gene lookup returns CDR1 MNHEY and CDR2 SVGAGI. The CDR3 extends over 15 amino acids. The CDR3 protein is CASSYKDTTNYGYTF. For the CDR3, the DNA is TGTGCCAGCAGTTACAAAGACACAACTAACTATGGCTACACCTTC.

This chain links TRBV19 with TRBJ1-1; D gene ambiguous. The germline V gene encodes CDR1 LNHDA and CDR2 SQIVND (reference sequence). The CDR3 has 16 amino acids. Trimming took 6 bases from V and 0 from J, leaving 17 bases between them. The CDR3 DNA follows: TGTGCCAGTAGGGAGATTTTGACGCGGATGAACACTGAAGCTTTCTTT. Amino acid sequence: CASREILTRMNTEAFF.

This chain uses TRBV23-1 with TRBJ2-7; maybe TRBD2 (6 bases). TRBV23-1 has ORF status, its function being uncertain. The CDR3 runs to 17 residues. V was cut by 1 base and J by 0 bases, with 16 bases left in between. The CDR3 region is CASSQWRAQRGSYEQYF. CDR3 DNA: TGCGCCAGCAGTCAATGGAGGGCGCAGCGAGGCTCCTACGAGCAGTACTTC.